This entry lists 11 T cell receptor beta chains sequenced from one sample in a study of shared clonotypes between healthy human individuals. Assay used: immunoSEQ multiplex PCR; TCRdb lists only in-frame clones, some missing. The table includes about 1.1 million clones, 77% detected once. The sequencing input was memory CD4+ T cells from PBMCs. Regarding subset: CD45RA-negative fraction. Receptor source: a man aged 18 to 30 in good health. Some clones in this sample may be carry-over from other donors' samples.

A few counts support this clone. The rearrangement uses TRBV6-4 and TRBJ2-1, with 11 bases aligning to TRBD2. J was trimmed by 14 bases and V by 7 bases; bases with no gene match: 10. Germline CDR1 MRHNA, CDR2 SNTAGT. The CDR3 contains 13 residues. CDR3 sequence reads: CASNWGLAAPEFF. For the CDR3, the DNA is TGTGCCAGCAACTGGGGACTAGCGGCTCCCGAGTTCTTC.

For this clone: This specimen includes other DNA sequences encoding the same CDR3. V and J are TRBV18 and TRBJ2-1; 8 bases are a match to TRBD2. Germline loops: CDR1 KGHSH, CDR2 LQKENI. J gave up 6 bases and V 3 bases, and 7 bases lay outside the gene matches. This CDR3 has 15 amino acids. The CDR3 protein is CASSPASGSGNEQFF. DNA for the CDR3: TGTGCCAGCTCACCGGCCAGCGGGAGCGGCAATGAGCAGTTCTTC.

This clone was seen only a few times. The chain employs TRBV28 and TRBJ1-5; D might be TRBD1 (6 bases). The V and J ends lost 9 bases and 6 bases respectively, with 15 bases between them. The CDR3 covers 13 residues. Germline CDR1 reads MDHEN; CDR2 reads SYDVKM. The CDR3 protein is CASVGGLGQPQHF. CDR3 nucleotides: TGTGCCAGTGTGGGGGGGCTCGGTCAGCCCCAGCATTTT. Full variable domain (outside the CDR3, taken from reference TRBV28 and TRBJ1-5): DVKVTQSSRYLVKRTGEKVFLECVQDMDHENMFWYRQDPGLGLRLIYFSYDVKMKEKGDIPEGYSVSREKKERFSLILESASTNQTSMYLCASVGGLGQPQHFGDGTRLSIL.

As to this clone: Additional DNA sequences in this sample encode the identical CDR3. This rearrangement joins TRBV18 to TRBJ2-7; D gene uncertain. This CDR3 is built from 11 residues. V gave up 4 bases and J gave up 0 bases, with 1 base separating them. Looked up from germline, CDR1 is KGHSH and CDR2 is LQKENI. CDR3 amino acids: CASSLSYEQYF. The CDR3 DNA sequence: TGTGCCAGCTCACTCTCCTACGAGCAGTACTTC.

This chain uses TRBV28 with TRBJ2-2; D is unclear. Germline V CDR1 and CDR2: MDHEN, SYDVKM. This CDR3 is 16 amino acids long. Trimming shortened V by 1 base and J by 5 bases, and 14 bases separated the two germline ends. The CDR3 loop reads CASSLYGSLRTGELFF. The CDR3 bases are TGTGCCAGCAGTTTATATGGTAGTTTAAGGACCGGGGAGCTGTTTTTT.

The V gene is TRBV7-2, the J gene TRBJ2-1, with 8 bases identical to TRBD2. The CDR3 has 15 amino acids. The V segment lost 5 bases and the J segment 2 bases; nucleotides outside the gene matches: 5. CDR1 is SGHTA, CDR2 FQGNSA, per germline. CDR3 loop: CASSQAGAPYNEQFF. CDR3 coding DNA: TGTGCCAGCAGCCAAGCGGGGGCCCCCTACAATGAGCAGTTCTTC.

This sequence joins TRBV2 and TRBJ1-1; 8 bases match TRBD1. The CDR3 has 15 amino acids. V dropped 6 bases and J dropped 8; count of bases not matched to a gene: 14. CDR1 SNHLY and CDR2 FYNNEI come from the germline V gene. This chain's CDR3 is CASSGVRQGLMEAFF. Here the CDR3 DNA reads TGTGCCAGCAGCGGGGTAAGACAGGGGTTGATGGAAGCTTTCTTT.

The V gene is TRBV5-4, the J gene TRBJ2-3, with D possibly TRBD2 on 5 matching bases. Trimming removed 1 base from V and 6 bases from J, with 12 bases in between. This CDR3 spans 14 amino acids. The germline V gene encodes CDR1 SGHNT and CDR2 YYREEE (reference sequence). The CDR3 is CASSLTTRSDTQYF. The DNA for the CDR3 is TGTGCCAGCAGCTTGACTACTAGGAGCGATACGCAGTATTTT.

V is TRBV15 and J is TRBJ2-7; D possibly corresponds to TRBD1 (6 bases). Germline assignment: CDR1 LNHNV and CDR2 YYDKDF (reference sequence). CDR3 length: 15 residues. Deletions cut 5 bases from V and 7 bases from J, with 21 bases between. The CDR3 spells CATSRTRGLPQEQYF. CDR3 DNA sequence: TGTGCCACCAGCCGAACCAGGGGCCTCCCCCAAGAGCAGTACTTC.

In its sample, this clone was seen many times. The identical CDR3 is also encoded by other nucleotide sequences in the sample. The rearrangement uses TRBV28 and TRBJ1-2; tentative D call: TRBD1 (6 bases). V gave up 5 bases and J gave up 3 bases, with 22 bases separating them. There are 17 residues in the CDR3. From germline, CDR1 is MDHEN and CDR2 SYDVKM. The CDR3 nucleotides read TGTGCCAGCAGTCGCCCCGGGACGACAGGTGCCCACTATGGCTACACCTTC. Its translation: CASSRPGTTGAHYGYTF.

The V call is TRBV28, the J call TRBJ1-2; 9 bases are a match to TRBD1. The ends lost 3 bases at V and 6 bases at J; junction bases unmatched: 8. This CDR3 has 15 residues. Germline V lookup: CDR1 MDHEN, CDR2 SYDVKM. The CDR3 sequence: CASSFQTGGQHGYTF. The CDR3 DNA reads TGTGCCAGCAGTTTCCAAACAGGGGGCCAGCATGGCTACACCTTC.